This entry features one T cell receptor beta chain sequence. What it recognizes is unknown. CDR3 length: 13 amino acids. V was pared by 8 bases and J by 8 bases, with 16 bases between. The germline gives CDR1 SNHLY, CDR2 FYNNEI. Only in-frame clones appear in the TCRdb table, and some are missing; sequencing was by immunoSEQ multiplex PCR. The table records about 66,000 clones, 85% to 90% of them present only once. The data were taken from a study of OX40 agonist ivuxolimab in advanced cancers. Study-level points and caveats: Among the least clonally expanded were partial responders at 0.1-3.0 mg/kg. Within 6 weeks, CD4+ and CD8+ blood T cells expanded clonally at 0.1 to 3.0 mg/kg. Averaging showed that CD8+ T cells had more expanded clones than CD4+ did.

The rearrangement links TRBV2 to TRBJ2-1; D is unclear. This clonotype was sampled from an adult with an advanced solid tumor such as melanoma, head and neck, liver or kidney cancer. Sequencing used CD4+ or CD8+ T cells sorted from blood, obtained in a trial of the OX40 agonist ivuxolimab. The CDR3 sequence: CASARRAWDEQFF. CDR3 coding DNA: TGTGCCAGCGCCCGCCGGGCCTGGGATGAGCAGTTCTTC.